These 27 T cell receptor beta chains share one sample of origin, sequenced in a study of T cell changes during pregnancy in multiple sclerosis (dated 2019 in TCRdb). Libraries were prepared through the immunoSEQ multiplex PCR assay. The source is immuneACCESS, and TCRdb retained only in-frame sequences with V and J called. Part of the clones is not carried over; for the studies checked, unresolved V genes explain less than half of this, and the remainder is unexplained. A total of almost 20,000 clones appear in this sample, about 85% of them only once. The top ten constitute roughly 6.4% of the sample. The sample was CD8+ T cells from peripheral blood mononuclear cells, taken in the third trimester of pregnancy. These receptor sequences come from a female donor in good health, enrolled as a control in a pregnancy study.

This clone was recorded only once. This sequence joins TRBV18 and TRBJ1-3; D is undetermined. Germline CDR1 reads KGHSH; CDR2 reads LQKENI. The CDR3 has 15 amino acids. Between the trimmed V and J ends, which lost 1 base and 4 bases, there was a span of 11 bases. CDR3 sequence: CASSPLRVWGNTIYF. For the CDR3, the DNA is TGTGCCAGCTCACCACTCCGGGTTTGGGGAAACACCATATATTTT.

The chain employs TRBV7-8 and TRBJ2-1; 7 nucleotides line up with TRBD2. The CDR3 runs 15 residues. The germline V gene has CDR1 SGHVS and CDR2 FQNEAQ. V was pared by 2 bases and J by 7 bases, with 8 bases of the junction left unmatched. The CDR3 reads CASSLIAGAPNEQFF. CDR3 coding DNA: TGTGCCAGCAGCTTAATCGCGGGAGCTCCAAATGAGCAGTTCTTC.

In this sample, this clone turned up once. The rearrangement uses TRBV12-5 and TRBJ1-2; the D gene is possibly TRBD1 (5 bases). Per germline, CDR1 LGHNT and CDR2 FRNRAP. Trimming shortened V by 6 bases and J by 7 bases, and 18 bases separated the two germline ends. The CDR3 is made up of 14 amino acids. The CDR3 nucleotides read TGTGCTAGTGGCTCACTGACAGCCGGGTCTGGCTACACCTTC. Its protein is CASGSLTAGSGYTF.

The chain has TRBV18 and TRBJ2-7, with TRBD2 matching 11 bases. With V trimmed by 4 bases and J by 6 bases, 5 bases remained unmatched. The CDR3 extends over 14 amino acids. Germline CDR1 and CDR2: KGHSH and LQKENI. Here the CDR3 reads CASSLGTSGGEQYF. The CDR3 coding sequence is TGTGCCAGCTCACTGGGGACTAGCGGAGGCGAGCAGTACTTC.

This CDR3 is CASSLARGWEQFF. The CDR3 nucleotides are TGTGCCAGCAGTTTGGCGCGGGGATGGGAGCAGTTCTTC. The chain carries TRBV27 and TRBJ2-1, with D possibly TRBD2 on 6 matching bases. In germline, CDR1 is MNHEY, CDR2 SMNVEV (reference sequence). V shed 3 bases and J shed 10 bases, with 13 bases lying between them. The CDR3 contains 13 residues.

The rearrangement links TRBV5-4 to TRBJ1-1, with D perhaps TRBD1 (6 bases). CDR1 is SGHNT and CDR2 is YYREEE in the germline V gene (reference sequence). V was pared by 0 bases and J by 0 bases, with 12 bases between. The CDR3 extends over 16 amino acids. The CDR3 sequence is CASSLVFDRMNTEAFF. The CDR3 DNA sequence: TGTGCCAGCAGCTTGGTCTTCGACAGGATGAACACTGAAGCTTTCTTT.

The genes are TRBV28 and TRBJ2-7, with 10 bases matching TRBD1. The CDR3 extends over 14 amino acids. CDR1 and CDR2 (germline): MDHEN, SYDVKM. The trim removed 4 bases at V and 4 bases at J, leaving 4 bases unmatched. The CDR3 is CASSSTGGWYEQYF. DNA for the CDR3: TGTGCCAGCAGTTCGACAGGGGGCTGGTACGAGCAGTACTTC.

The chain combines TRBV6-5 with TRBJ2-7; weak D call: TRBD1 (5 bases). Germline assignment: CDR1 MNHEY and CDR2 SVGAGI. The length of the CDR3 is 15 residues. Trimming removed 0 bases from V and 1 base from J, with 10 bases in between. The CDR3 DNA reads TGTGCCAGCAGTTACTCCAGAGACAGATCCTACGAGCAGTACTTC. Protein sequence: CASSYSRDRSYEQYF.

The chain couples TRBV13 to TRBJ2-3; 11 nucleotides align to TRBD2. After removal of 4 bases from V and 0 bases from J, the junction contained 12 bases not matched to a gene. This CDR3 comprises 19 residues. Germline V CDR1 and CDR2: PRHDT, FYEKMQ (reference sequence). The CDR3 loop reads CASSSYSSGGHPSTDTQYF. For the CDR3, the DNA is TGTGCCAGCAGCTCCTACTCTAGCGGGGGGCACCCTAGCACAGATACGCAGTATTTT.

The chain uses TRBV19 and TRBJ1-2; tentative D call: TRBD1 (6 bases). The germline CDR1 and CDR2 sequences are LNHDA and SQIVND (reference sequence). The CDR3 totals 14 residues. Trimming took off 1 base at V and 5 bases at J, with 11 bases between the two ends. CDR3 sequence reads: CASSIAGTPYGYTF. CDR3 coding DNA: TGTGCCAGTAGTATAGCCGGGACACCTTATGGCTACACCTTC.

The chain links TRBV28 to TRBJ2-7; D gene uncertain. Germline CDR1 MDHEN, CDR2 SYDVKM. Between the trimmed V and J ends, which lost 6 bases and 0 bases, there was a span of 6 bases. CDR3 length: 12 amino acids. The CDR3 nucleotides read TGTGCCAGCAGCTCGAGCTCCTACGAGCAGTACTTC. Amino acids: CASSSSSYEQYF. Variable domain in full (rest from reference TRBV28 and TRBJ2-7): DVKVTQSSRYLVKRTGEKVFLECVQDMDHENMFWYRQDPGLGLRLIYFSYDVKMKEKGDIPEGYSVSREKKERFSLILESASTNQTSMYLCASSSSSYEQYFGPGTRLTVT.

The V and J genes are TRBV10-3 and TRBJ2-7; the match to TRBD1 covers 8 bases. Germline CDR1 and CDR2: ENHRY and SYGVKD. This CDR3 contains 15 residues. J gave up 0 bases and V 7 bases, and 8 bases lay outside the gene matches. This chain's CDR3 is CAIKTGTGSSYEQYF. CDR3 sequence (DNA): TGTGCCATCAAAACCGGGACAGGAAGCTCCTACGAGCAGTACTTC.

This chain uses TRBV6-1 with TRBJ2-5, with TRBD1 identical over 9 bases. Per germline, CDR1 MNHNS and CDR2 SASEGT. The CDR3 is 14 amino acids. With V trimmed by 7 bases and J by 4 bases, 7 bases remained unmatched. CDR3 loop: CASTMTGGGETQYF. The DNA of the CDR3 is TGTGCCAGCACCATGACAGGGGGAGGAGAGACCCAGTACTTC.

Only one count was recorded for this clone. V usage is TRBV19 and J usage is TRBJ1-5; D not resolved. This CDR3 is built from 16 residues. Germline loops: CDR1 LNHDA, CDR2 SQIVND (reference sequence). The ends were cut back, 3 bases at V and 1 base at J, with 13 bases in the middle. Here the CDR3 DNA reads TGTGCCAGTAGTATCTTCGGGGTAGGAAGCAATCAGCCCCAGCATTTT. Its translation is CASSIFGVGSNQPQHF.

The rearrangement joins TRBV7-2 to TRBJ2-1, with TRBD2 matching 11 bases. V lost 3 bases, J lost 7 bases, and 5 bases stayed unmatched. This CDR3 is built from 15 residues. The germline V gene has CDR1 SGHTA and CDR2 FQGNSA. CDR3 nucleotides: TGTGCCAGCAGCTTGACTAGCGGGATGGGGAATGAGCAGTTCTTC. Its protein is CASSLTSGMGNEQFF.

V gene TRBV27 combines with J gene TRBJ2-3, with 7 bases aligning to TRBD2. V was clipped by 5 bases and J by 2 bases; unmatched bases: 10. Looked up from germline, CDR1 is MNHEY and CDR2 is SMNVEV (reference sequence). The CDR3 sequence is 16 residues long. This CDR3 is CASSILAAHHTDTQYF. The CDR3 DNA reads TGTGCCAGCAGTATCCTAGCGGCTCACCACACAGATACGCAGTATTTT.

Here the CDR3 DNA reads TGTGCCAGTACAAGTTTCAGGCTTGAAAATGAAAAACTGTTTTTT. It is translated as CASTSFRLENEKLFF. The chain is built from TRBV19 and TRBJ1-4; D ambiguous. Germline loops: CDR1 LNHDA, CDR2 SQIVND (reference sequence). The germline V and J ends were trimmed by 7 bases and 5 bases, with 17 bases remaining between them. The CDR3 contains 15 residues.

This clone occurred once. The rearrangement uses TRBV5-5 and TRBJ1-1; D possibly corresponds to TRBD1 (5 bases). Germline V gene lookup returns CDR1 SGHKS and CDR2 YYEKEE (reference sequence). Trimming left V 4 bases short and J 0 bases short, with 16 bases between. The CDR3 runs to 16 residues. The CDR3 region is CASSPGGVTLNTEAFF. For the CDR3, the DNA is TGTGCCAGCAGCCCAGGAGGGGTAACCTTGAACACTGAAGCTTTCTTT.

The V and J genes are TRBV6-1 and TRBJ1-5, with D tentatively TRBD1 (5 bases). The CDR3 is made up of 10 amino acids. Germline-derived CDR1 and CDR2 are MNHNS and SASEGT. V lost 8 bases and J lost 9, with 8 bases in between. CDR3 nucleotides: TGTGCCAGCTCGGGGGGGCCCCAGCATTTT. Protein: CASSGGPQHF.

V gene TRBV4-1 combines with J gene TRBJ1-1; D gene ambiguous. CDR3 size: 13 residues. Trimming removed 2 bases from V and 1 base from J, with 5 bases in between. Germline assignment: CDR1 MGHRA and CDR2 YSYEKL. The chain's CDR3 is CASSQKRNTEAFF. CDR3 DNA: TGCGCCAGCAGCCAAAAGAGGAACACTGAAGCTTTCTTT.

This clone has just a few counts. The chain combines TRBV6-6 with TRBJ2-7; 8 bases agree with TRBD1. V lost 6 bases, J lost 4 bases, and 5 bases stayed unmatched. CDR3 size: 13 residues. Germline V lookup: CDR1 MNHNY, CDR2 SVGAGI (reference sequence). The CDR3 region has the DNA TGTGCCAGCAGGAGACAGGGGCGTTACGAGCAGTACTTC. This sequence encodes CASRRQGRYEQYF.

CDR3 in DNA: TGTGCCAGCAGCTTATCTGCCGGGACAGGGATCTACGAGCAGTACTTC. Translated, it gives CASSLSAGTGIYEQYF. V is TRBV11-2 and J is TRBJ2-7, with TRBD1 matching 9 bases. J gave up 3 bases and V 2 bases, and 8 bases lay outside the gene matches. Germline V gene lookup returns CDR1 SGHAT and CDR2 FQNNGV. The CDR3 sequence is 16 residues long.

The CDR3 sequence is CASSYKTGQGYTF. The CDR3 DNA sequence: TGTGCCAGCAGTTATAAGACAGGGCAGGGCTACACCTTC. This chain links TRBV6-5 with TRBJ1-2; the match to TRBD1 covers 7 bases. The trim removed 3 bases at V and 8 bases at J, leaving 6 bases unmatched. CDR1 and CDR2 from the germline V gene are MNHEY and SVGAGI. This CDR3 contains 13 residues.

For the CDR3, the DNA is TGCGCCAGCAGCTTGGGACAGGGTACGAACGAGCAGTACTTC. Translated, it gives CASSLGQGTNEQYF. The chain is built from TRBV5-1 and TRBJ2-7; 7 nucleotides line up with TRBD1. J lost 5 bases, V lost 0 bases, and 5 bases had no gene match. CDR3 length: 14 residues. Germline V gene data show CDR1 as SGHRS and CDR2 as YFSETQ.

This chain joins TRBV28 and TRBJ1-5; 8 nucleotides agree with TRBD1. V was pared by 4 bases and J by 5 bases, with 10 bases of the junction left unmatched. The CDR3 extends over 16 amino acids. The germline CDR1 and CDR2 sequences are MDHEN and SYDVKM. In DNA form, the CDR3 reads TGTGCCAGCAGTTCCACCGGACAGGGACCGCATCAGCCCCAGCATTTT. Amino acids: CASSSTGQGPHQPQHF. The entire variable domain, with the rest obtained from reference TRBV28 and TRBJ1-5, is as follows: DVKVTQSSRYLVKRTGEKVFLECVQDMDHENMFWYRQDPGLGLRLIYFSYDVKMKEKGDIPEGYSVSREKKERFSLILESASTNQTSMYLCASSSTGQGPHQPQHFGDGTRLSIL.

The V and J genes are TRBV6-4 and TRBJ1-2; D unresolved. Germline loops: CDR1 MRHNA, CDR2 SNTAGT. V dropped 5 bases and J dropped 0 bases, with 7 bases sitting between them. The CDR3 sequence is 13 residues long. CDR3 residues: CASSLRPNYGYTF. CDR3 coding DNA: TGTGCCAGCAGTCTGCGGCCTAACTATGGCTACACCTTC.

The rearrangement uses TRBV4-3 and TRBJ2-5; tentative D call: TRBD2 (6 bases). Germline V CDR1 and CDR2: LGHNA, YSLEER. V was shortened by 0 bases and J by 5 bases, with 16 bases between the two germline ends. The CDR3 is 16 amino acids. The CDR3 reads CASSQDRVAGSETQYF. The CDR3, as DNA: TGCGCCAGCAGCCAAGATCGGGTGGCGGGATCGGAGACCCAGTACTTC.